This T cell receptor (beta chain) stems from a study of technical replicates of blood from a handful of donors. Clones were sequenced by immunoSEQ multiplex PCR, and TCRdb holds only the in-frame ones, with some missing. Of over 85,000 clones listed, roughly 96% are singletons. The ends were cut back, 3 bases at V and 10 bases at J, with 24 bases in the middle. Germline CDR1 is MNHNS and CDR2 is SASEGT. CDR3 size: 16 residues. V usage is TRBV6-1 and J usage is TRBJ1-2; D is undetermined. This TCR was sampled from a human donor in good health. The sample comprised T cells isolated from PBMCs. In DNA, the CDR3 is TGTGCCAGCAGTGAGACCTTAGGCGGGAGGATAAAGGACTACACCTTC. It yields the protein CASSETLGGRIKDYTF.